The 10 T cell receptor beta chains listed next were all sequenced from one sample in a study of prognosis after radiotherapy for stage I lung cancer. By two-round multiplex PCR, the TCR beta CDR3 was amplified from genomic DNA. For every TRBV and TRBJ gene, a specific primer was used in first-round PCR. TCRdb ran MiXCR on the multiplex PCR reads and lists one entry per CDR3 protein. The repertoire includes fewer than 30,000 distinct CDR3 sequences, 35% to 55% of them detected once, and 15% sits in the top ten. The specimen was PBMCs, collected before or after stereotactic body radiation therapy (not recorded which). Receptor source: a donor over 45 with non-small cell lung cancer.

In this sample, this clonotype turned up once. The chain joins TRBV6-2 or TRBV6-3 to TRBJ1-5; TRBD1 is a possible D gene (5 bases). The CDR3 covers 15 residues. Trimming took off 5 bases at V and 0 bases at J, with 11 bases between the two ends. Germline CDR1 MNHEY, CDR2 SVGEGT. This CDR3 reads CASSPTVYSNQPQHF. CDR3 bases: TGTGCCAGCAGTCCGACAGTTTATAGCAATCAGCCCCAGCATTTT.

The rearrangement joins TRBV28 to TRBJ2-1, with 7 positions matching TRBD1. CDR1 and CDR2 (germline): MDHEN, SYDVKM. The CDR3 totals 16 residues. The V segment lost 6 bases and the J segment 3 bases; nucleotides outside the gene matches: 11. CDR3 sequence (DNA): TGTGCCAGCAGCTCCGTAGGGGGCTGGAACTACAATGAGCAGTTCTTC. This encodes CASSSVGGWNYNEQFF.

A note on this clonotype: A much larger clone is a single base away; this may be a read error. This chain links TRBV29-1 with TRBJ2-5; D is unclear. The CDR3 has 14 residues. The V and J ends lost 8 bases and 5 bases respectively, with 21 bases between them. CDR1 and CDR2 (germline): SQVTM, ANQGSEA. CDR3 residues: CSFGLQDRRETQYF. In DNA, the CDR3 is TGCAGCTTTGGCCTTCAGGACCGCAGGGAGACCCAGTACTTC. Full variable domain (missing parts from reference TRBV29-1 and TRBJ2-5): SAVISQKPSRDICQRGTSLTIQCQVDSQVTMMFWYRQQPGQSLTLIATANQGSEATYESGFVIDKFPISRPNLTFSTLTVSNMSPEDSSIYLCSFGLQDRRETQYFGPGTRLLVL.

With regard to this clonotype: Since a far larger clone is one base different, this is likely a read error. V is TRBV6-6 and J is TRBJ2-1; tentative D call: TRBD2 (6 bases). V was pared by 2 bases and J by 10 bases, with 15 bases between. Germline V gene lookup returns CDR1 MNHNY and CDR2 SVGAGI (reference sequence). The CDR3 consists of 14 residues. The CDR3, as DNA: TGTGCCAGCAGTTACCCAAATCGCGGGGTCGAGCAGTTCTTC. It encodes CASSYPNRGVEQFF.

This clonotype was seen many times. This chain joins TRBV6-1 and TRBJ1-5; D gene uncertain. V dropped 4 bases and J dropped 4 bases, with 8 bases sitting between them. Per the germline V gene, CDR1 is MNHNS and CDR2 is SASEGT. This CDR3 contains 13 residues. CDR3 loop: CASSGRGNQPQHF. CDR3 sequence (DNA): TGTGCCAGCAGTGGCCGCGGTAATCAGCCCCAGCATTTT.

The count of this clonotype is one. The rearrangement links TRBV6-1 to TRBJ1-5; TRBD1 might be the D (5 bases). CDR3 length equals 15 residues. Trimming took off 7 bases at V and 0 bases at J, with 13 bases between the two ends. Germline V gene lookup returns CDR1 MNHNS and CDR2 SASEGT. CDR3 sequence reads: CASNESGVSNQPQHF. The CDR3 nucleotides read TGTGCCAGCAACGAGTCGGGGGTTAGCAATCAGCCCCAGCATTTT.

The V and J genes are TRBV27 and TRBJ2-7; D uncertain. Germline CDR1 reads MNHEY; CDR2 reads SMNVEV (reference sequence). Trimming left V 5 bases short and J 6 bases short, with 11 bases between. The CDR3 consists of 12 residues. CDR3 protein: CASSADLSEQYF. Here the CDR3 DNA reads TGTGCCAGCAGTGCAGACTTATCCGAGCAGTACTTC.

This clonotype has ten or more counts. The CDR3, as DNA: TGCGCCAGCAGGGGGCAGATGAACACCGGGGAGCTGTTTTTT. Residues: CASRGQMNTGELFF. This chain joins TRBV10-2 and TRBJ2-2, with D possibly being TRBD1 (5 bases). Germline CDR1 is WSHSY and CDR2 is SAAADI. This CDR3 has 14 residues. With 6 bases removed from V and 1 base from J, the gap between germline ends came to 9 bases.

This clonotype is medium-sized. The rearrangement joins TRBV6-2 or TRBV6-3 to TRBJ1-3; D unclear. Trimming shortened V by 0 bases and J by 0 bases, and 3 bases separated the two germline ends. This CDR3 has 14 residues. Germline CDR1 MNHEY, CDR2 SVGEGT. CDR3 coding DNA: TGTGCCAGCAGTTACTCACGCTCTGGAAACACCATATATTTT. Protein sequence: CASSYSRSGNTIYF.

This clonotype was counted many times. The chain combines TRBV18 with TRBJ2-7, with D unresolved. Trimming stripped 3 bases from V and 4 bases from J, with 4 bases between. The CDR3 loop spans 11 amino acids. The V gene's germline CDR1 is KGHSH and CDR2 LQKENI. DNA for the CDR3: TGTGCCAGCTCACCCCAATACGAGCAGTACTTC. Translation: CASSPQYEQYF.